The rows below give T cell receptor beta chains drawn from one sample of a study of CXCR3-negative and CXCR3-positive naive CD8 T cells. Each CDR3 protein gets one entry in TCRdb, which reprocessed the 5' RACE reads and gives no DNA. The sample table includes 55,000 to 75,000 distinct CDR3 sequences. The sample comprised naive CXCR3+ CD8+ T cells from blood. These receptors were collected from a human donor in good health. Some clones in this sample may be carry-over from other donors' samples. Each CDR3 is given with its conserved first and last residue. Not every row has a clone size; where given, it reads once, few, many or a size class.

J	size	length	V	CDR3
TRBJ2-3	NA	15	TRBV12-3/TRBV12-4	CASSPGQGLTDTQYF
TRBJ1-5	NA	15	TRBV7-9	CASSLSGGENQPQHF
TRBJ2-1	NA	15	TRBV20-1	CSARDITGGEHEQFF
TRBJ1-2	NA	16	TRBV7-9	CASSLGRTGGGNGYTF
TRBJ2-2	NA	16	TRBV11-3	CASSLRLAGNTGELFF
TRBJ2-5	NA	15	TRBV6-5	CATTRPTGNLETQYF
TRBJ2-5	NA	15	TRBV29-1	CSVDGLVATGETQYF
TRBJ2-7	NA	13	TRBV20-1	CSARDGMGYEQYF
TRBJ1-1	NA	15	TRBV25-1	CASSEGTGLNTEAFF
TRBJ1-5	NA	14	TRBV6-1	CAIGGKYSNQPQHF
TRBJ2-7	NA	14	TRBV27	CASTPGTGLYEQYF
TRBJ2-1	NA	16	TRBV7-2	CASSLEGLAAYNEQFF
TRBJ2-5	NA	12	TRBV19	CASSGVSETQYF
TRBJ2-7	NA	16	TRBV7-2	CASSQQGGSGRGEQYF
TRBJ2-7	NA	14	TRBV7-2	CASSFSRGTYEQYF
TRBJ2-1	NA	16	TRBV14	CASSQVRTSTYNEQFF
TRBJ2-5	NA	15	TRBV6-2/TRBV6-3	CASSYPRTGEETQYF
TRBJ2-7	NA	12	TRBV29-1	CSVEERPYEQYF
TRBJ2-7	NA	11	TRBV6-2/TRBV6-3	CASSITYEQYF
TRBJ2-7	NA	14	TRBV10-2	CASSSGTPRHEQYF
TRBJ2-5	NA	13	TRBV20-1	CSAPRTRLETQYF
TRBJ2-3	NA	15	TRBV29-1	CSFPGPRPRTDTQYF
TRBJ2-3	NA	16	TRBV20-1	CSASGGGLALTDTQYF
TRBJ2-7	NA	12	TRBV6-4	CAWDRRAYEQYF
TRBJ2-3	NA	13	TRBV20-1	CSASIRGPDTQYF
TRBJ2-7	NA	14	TRBV12-3/TRBV12-4	CASSLRGGYYEQYF
TRBJ1-2	NA	16	TRBV5-4	CASSGAQGALVQGYTF
TRBJ2-7	NA	12	TRBV27	CASSSHSYEQYF
TRBJ2-7	medium-sized	15	TRBV29-1	CSVEGGRSQSYEQYF
TRBJ1-1	NA	14	TRBV6-2/TRBV6-3	CASTPGFVNTEAFF
TRBJ2-1	NA	16	TRBV7-8	CASSSAGTTTYNEQFF
TRBJ2-7	NA	17	TRBV28	CASSTTSRGPSSYEQYF
TRBJ1-2	NA	14	TRBV29-1	CSVEEGDSYYGYTF
TRBJ2-1	NA	13	TRBV21-1	CASSSSPGQGQFF
TRBJ2-1	NA	15	TRBV12-3/TRBV12-4	CASSTGHPVGNEQFF
TRBJ1-2	NA	16	TRBV20-1	CSASPLRGNLHYGYTF
TRBJ1-1	NA	19	TRBV27	CASSLFRGGILLSNTEAFF
TRBJ1-1	NA	17	TRBV21-1	CASSNGRDRGMNTEAFF
TRBJ2-7	NA	14	TRBV4-3	CASSQGQGCYEQYF
TRBJ2-2	NA	21	TRBV7-3	CASSSRRDGARMANNTGELFF
TRBJ2-7	NA	18	TRBV28	CASSFWSGGVSTSYEQYF
TRBJ2-7	NA	12	TRBV20-1	CSTEELSYEQYF
TRBJ1-2	NA	15	TRBV4-1	CASSQEGSGSYGYTF
TRBJ2-3	NA	13	TRBV25-1	CASSEDRPDTQYF
TRBJ2-7	NA	15	TRBV7-9	CASSPKAGQPSEQYF
TRBJ2-7	NA	15	TRBV28	CASSLGPDSSYEQYF
TRBJ1-1	NA	14	TRBV4-1	CASTRDWANTEAFF
TRBJ1-2	NA	13	TRBV29-1	CSVDTSGKVGYTF
TRBJ2-7	NA	14	TRBV6-2/TRBV6-3	CASSYSSGFYEQYF
TRBJ1-2	NA	12	TRBV29-1	CSVDGVPDGYTF
TRBJ2-5	NA	15	TRBV6-6	CASRGQQGKQETQYF
TRBJ2-2	NA	15	TRBV7-9	CASSRSGEDTGELFF
TRBJ2-7	NA	15	TRBV20-1	CSAPLERGPSYEQYF
TRBJ1-1	NA	14	TRBV11-2	CASSFWVGAAEAFF
TRBJ2-5	NA	13	TRBV6-2/TRBV6-3	CASSELRGETQYF
TRBJ2-7	NA	14	TRBV14	CASSQQGYFYEQYF
TRBJ2-5	NA	14	TRBV7-9	CASSAPSGGGTQYF
TRBJ2-7	NA	15	TRBV4-2	CASSQESVTSYEQYF
TRBJ2-2	NA	15	TRBV28	CASSLTGVGTGELFF